The TCR beta chain under discussion was sequenced for a study of blood T cell repertoires in COVID-19 (dated by TCRdb to 2018 to 2021). In terms of the full investigation: Collaborator samples came from the United States, Italy and Spain and covered acute and convalescent phases of COVID-19. The sample metadata nearly always contained a de-identified subject ID, COVID-19 status, age in years and sex. The material from the prospective study consisted of cDNA or gDNA derived from T cells, B-cell-depleted T cells, or PBMCs. HLA class I and class II types, where available, came from metadata supplied by the sample provider rather than from assay-based typing. Deeply sampled blood TCRbeta repertoires from subjects exposed to, actively infected with, or recovered from COVID-19 were included in the dataset. The repertoires were made available in a free public database intended to serve as a resource for research on the immune response to SARS-CoV-2. The samples were drawn from the first 160 participants of the ongoing ImmuneRACE study and from 1,254 subjects provided by 6 global collaborators.

Including the terminal cysteine and phenylalanine, the CDR3 comprises 13 residues. Left in the record is the CDR3 DNA by itself, 39 bases read in frame from the first base. V drops 7 bases and J drops 7 bases, leaving 12 bases in between. The CDR1 and CDR2 encoded by the germline V gene are KGHDR and SFDVKD. At one collaborating source in Seattle, patients were enrolled during active infection and were followed longitudinally through the course of disease. The collaborating institutions used their own protocols to collect whole blood in K2EDTA tubes. For TCRbeta analysis, collaborators shipped samples as frozen whole blood, isolated PBMCs, or DNA extracted from either of those sample types. Summary of the overall study and its limitations: Clinical and demographic metadata were provided uncurated, with the amount varying by source and participant.

About this clone: Its antigen remains undetermined. Base quality data are lacking; no much larger clone is found one base away.

TCRbeta CDR3 regions were amplified from genomic DNA using the immunoSEQ Assay, a bias-controlled multiplex PCR. In the paper's pipeline: The number of nucleated cells in each sample was estimated from the amplification of reference gene primers within the assay. To quantify the absolute abundance of each unique TCRbeta CDR3 rearrangement, sequence reads were collapsed and filtered. Productive Simpson clonality was computed per sample as the square root of Simpson's diversity index over productive rearrangements. Entries here come from immuneACCESS through TCRdb and include only in-frame sequences with V and J called. Some clones fail to appear in such tables; in the studies checked, an unresolved V gene covers under half of the shortfall, and the cause of the remainder is unknown. The V and J calls and clone size were taken over from that table, and D and trimming were inferred from the DNA. The sample table lists approximately 140,000 clones, about 88% of them with a count of one. Of the sample, more than 2% falls within the top ten clones.

The sequence came from a human donor with COVID-19, enrolled during active disease. The donor label of this sample is uncertain. The sample consisted of peripheral blood. The chain couples TRBV24-1 to TRBJ2-2; tentative D gene TRBD2, with 6 bases matching. The CDR3: CATSPGEHGELFF. The sequence in DNA is TGTGCCACCAGCCCGGGGGAGCACGGGGAGCTGTTTTTT.